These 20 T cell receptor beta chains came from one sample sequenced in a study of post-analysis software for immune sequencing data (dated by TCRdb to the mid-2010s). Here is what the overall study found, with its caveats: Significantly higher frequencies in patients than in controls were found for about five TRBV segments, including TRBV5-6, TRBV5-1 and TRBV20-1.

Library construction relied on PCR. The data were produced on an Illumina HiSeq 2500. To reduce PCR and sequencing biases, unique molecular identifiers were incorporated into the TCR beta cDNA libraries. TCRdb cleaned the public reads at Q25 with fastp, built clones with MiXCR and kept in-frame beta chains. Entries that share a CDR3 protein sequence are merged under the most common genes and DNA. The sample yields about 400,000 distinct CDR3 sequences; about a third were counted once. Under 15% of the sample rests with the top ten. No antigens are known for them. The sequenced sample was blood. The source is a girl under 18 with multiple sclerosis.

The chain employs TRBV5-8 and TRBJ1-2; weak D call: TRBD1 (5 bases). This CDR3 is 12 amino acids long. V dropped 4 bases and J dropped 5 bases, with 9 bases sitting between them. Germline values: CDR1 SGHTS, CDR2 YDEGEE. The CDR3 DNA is TGTGCCAGCAGCGGGGACCGGTATGGCTACACCTTC. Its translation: CASSGDRYGYTF.

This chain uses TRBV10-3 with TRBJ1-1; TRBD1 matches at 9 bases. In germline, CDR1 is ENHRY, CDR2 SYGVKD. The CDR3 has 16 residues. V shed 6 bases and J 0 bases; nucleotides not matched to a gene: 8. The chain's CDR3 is CAIRPRTGAVNTEAFF. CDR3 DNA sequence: TGTGCCATCAGACCGAGGACAGGGGCGGTGAACACTGAAGCTTTCTTT.

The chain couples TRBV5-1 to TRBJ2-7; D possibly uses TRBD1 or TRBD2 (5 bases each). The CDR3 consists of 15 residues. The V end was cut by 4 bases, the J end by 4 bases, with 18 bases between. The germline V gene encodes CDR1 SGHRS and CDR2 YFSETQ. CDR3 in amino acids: CASSRSGGGGYEQYF. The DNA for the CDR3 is TGCGCCAGCAGCCGTAGTGGGGGTGGCGGGTACGAGCAGTACTTC. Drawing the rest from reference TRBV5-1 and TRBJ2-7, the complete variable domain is KAGVTQTPRYLIKTRGQQVTLSCSPISGHRSVSWYQQTPGQGLQFLFEYFSETQRNKGNFPGRFSGRQFSNSRSEMNVSTLELGDSALYLCASSRSGGGGYEQYFGPGTRLTVT.

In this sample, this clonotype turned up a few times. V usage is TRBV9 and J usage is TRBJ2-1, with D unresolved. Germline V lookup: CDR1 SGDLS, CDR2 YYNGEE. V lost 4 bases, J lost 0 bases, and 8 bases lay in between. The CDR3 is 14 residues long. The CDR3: CASSPLISYNEQFF. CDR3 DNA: TGTGCCAGCAGCCCCCTCATCTCCTACAATGAGCAGTTCTTC.

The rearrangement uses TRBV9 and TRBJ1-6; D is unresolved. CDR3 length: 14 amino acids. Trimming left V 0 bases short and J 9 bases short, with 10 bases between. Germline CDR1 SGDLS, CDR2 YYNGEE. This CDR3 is CASSVGGSSSPLHF. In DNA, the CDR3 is TGTGCCAGCAGCGTAGGAGGTTCTAGTTCACCCCTCCACTTT.

CDR3 residues: CASSPPGGTAEKLFF. As DNA, the CDR3 is TGTGCCAGCAGTCCCCCGGGGGGGACAGCCGAAAAACTGTTTTTT. The V call is TRBV6-6, the J call TRBJ1-4, with 7 bases that match TRBD1. Trimming at V came to 5 bases and at J to 8 bases, leaving 11 bases not matched to a gene. Germline V lookup: CDR1 MNHNY, CDR2 SVGAGI (reference sequence). This CDR3 is built from 15 residues.

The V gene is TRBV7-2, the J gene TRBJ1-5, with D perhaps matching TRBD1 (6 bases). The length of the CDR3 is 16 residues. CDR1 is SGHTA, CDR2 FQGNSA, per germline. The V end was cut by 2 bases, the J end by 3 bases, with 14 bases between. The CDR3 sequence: CASSLFRAGDNQPQHF. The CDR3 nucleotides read TGTGCCAGCAGCTTATTCAGGGCAGGGGACAATCAGCCCCAGCATTTT. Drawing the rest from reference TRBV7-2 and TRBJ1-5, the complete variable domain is GAGVSQSPSNKVTEKGKDVELRCDPISGHTALYWYRQSLGQGLEFLIYFQGNSAPDKSGLPSDRFSAERTGGSVSTLTIQRTQQEDSAVYLCASSLFRAGDNQPQHFGDGTRLSIL.

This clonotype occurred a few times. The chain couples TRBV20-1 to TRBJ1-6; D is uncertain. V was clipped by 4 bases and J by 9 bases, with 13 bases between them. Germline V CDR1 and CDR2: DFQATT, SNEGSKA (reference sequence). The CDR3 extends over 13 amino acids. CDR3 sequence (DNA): TGCAGTGCTATTCGAGGGAGTAGTTCACCCCTCCACTTT. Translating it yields CSAIRGSSSPLHF.

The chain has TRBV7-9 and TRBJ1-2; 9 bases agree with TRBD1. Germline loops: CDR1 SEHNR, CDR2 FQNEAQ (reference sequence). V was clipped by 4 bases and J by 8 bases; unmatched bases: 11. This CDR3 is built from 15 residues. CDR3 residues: CASSSNLQGAGGYTF. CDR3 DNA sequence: TGTGCCAGCAGCTCTAACCTACAGGGGGCCGGGGGCTACACCTTC.

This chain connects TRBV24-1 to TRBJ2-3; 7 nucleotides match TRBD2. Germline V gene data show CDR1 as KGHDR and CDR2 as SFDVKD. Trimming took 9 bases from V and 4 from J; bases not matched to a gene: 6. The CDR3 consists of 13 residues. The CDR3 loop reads CATQGGAADTQYF. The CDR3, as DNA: TGTGCCACCCAGGGAGGGGCCGCAGATACGCAGTATTTT.

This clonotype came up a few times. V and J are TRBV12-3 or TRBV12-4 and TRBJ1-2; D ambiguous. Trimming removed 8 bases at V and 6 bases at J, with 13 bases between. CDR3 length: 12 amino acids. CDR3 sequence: CASLSNRDGYTF. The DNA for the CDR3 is TGTGCCAGCCTCTCTAACCGTGATGGCTACACCTTC.

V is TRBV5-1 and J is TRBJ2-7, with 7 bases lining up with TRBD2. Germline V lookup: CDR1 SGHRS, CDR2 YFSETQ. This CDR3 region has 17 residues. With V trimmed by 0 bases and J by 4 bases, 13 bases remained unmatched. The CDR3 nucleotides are TGCGCCAGCAGCTTGGAGGGACTAACGGGGTTTGGTTACGAGCAGTACTTC. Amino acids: CASSLEGLTGFGYEQYF.

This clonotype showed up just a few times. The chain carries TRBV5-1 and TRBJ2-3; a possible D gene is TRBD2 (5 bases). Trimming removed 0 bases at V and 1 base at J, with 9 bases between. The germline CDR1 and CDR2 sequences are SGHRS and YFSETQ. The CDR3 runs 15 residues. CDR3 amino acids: CASSLGLEGTDTQYF. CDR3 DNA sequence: TGCGCCAGCAGCTTGGGTCTGGAGGGCACAGATACGCAGTATTTT.

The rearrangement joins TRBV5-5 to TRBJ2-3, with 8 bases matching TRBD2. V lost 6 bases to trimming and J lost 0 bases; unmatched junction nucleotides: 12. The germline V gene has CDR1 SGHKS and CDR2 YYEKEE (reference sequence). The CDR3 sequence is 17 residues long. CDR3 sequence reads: CASTGGGGVSSTDTQYF. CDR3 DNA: TGTGCCAGCACCGGGGGGGGCGGGGTATCTAGCACAGATACGCAGTATTTT.

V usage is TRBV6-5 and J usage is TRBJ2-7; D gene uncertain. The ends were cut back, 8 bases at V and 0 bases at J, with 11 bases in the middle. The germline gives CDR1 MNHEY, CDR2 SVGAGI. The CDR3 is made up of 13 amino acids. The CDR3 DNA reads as TGTGCCAGCCAGACGTTGAGCTCCTACGAGCAGTACTTC. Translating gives CASQTLSSYEQYF.

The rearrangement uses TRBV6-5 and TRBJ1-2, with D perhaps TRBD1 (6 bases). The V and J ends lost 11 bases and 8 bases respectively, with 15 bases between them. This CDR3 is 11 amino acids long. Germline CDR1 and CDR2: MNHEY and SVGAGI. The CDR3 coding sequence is TGTGCCTGTCACACAGGGAACGGCTACACCTTC. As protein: CACHTGNGYTF.

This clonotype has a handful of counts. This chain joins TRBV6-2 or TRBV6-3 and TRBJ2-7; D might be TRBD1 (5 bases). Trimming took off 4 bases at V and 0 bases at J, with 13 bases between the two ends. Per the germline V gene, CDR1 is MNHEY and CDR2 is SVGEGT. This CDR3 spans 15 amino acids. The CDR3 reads CASSFPQGFSYEQYF. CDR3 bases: TGTGCCAGCAGTTTCCCTCAGGGATTCTCCTACGAGCAGTACTTC.

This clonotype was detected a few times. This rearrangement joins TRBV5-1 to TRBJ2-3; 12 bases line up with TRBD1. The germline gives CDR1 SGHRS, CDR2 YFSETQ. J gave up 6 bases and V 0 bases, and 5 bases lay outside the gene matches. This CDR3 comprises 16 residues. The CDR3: CASSLGDRGRADTQYF. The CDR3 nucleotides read TGCGCCAGCAGCTTGGGGGACAGGGGGCGCGCGGATACGCAGTATTTT.

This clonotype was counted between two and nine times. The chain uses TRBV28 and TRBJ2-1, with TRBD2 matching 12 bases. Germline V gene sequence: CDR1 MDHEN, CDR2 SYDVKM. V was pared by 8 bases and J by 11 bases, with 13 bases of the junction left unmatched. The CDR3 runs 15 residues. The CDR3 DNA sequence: TGTGCCAGCTCCACCCTAGCGGGGGGGCCGGTAAAGCAGTTCTTC. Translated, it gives CASSTLAGGPVKQFF.

CDR3 sequence: CASSYSPGVGQPQHF. DNA of the CDR3: TGTGCCAGCAGCTACTCCCCGGGGGTTGGGCAGCCCCAGCATTTT. This sequence joins TRBV7-2 and TRBJ1-5; the D gene is possibly TRBD1 (5 bases). Trimming took off 4 bases at V and 7 bases at J, with 17 bases between the two ends. From germline, CDR1 is SGHTA and CDR2 FQGNSA. This CDR3 has 15 amino acids.